This is a list of T cell receptor beta chains from one sample in a study of blood T cell repertoires in COVID-19. Sequencing was performed with immunoSEQ multiplex PCR; in TCRdb, only in-frame clones are kept and a portion is missing. The sample comprises roughly 14,000 clones, roughly 73% of which are singletons, and more than 20% rests with the top ten. Material for sequencing was peripheral blood. These receptors were obtained from a boy younger than 10 with active or convalescent COVID-19. Both conserved end residues are part of each CDR3. The order of the fields is D gene, V gene, clone size, J gene, CDR3 DNA, CDR3 protein. The D gene is left open where the match is weak. Only part of the rows carry a size: once, few, many, or a class if the clone is expanded.

TRBD2,TRBV6-1,few,TRBJ2-7,TGTGCCAGCAGTGAAGGGGCGGGAGTTAGATCCTACGAGCAGTACTTC,CASSEGAGVRSYEQYF
NA,TRBV19,NA,TRBJ1-2,TGTGCCGCAAGTACAGGGAAGATTCGGGGCTACACCTTC,CAASTGKIRGYTF
NA,TRBV9,once,TRBJ1-3,TGTGCCAGCAGCGCCGAGACAGGCTCTGGAAACACCATATATTTT,CASSAETGSGNTIYF
TRBD2,TRBV5-4,NA,TRBJ2-5,TGTGCCAGCAGCCGAGGACTAGCACGGGAGACCCAGTACTTC,CASSRGLARETQYF
TRBD1,TRBV5-1,NA,TRBJ2-1,TGCGCCAGCAGCGTACTGGGACAGTCCGACAATGAGCAGTTCTTC,CASSVLGQSDNEQFF
TRBD1,TRBV7-2,NA,TRBJ1-1,TGTGCCAGCAGCTTAAGGGGACAGGGCAGGAACACTGAAGCTTTCTTT,CASSLRGQGRNTEAFF
NA,TRBV7-9,NA,TRBJ2-6,TGTGCCAGCAGCCTCGGACTGGACTCGTCTGGGGCCAACGTCCTGACTTTC,CASSLGLDSSGANVLTF
NA,TRBV3-1/TRBV3-2,once,TRBJ2-1,TGTGCCAGGGGGGGACTAGGGACAGACCGCTCCTACAATGAGCAGTTCTTC,CARGGLGTDRSYNEQFF
NA,TRBV25-1,NA,TRBJ1-1,TGTGCCAGCAGTGATAGGGAGGGAATCGGGAACACTGAAGCTTTCTTT,CASSDREGIGNTEAFF
TRBD1,TRBV6-5,NA,TRBJ1-2,TGTGCCAGCAGCCGACAGGGTAGGGGTGGCTACACCTTC,CASSRQGRGGYTF
NA,TRBV7-9,NA,TRBJ1-1,TGTGCCAGCAGCTCCACCCTGGGCAGATTCACTGAAGCTTTCTTT,CASSSTLGRFTEAFF
NA,TRBV6-2/TRBV6-3,NA,TRBJ2-7,TGTGCCAGCAGTTACGCGGGAAACACCCCCTACGAGCAGTACTTC,CASSYAGNTPYEQYF
TRBD1,TRBV7-9,medium-sized,TRBJ1-4,TGTGCCAGCAGCTTAAAGGGACAGGGTGAAAAACTGTTTTTT,CASSLKGQGEKLFF
NA,TRBV5-1,NA,TRBJ2-5,TGCGCCAGCAGCTTGGCCCAGGGAAAGGAGACCCAGTACTTC,CASSLAQGKETQYF
TRBD1,TRBV28,once,TRBJ1-6,TGTGCCAGCAGTCCCGGGACAGGGGGCCCAAATTCACCCCTCCACTTT,CASSPGTGGPNSPLHF
NA,TRBV6-4,NA,TRBJ2-2,TGTGCCAGCAGTGGGACAAACACCGGGGAGCTGTTTTTT,CASSGTNTGELFF
TRBD1,TRBV11-2,NA,TRBJ1-1,TGTGCCAGCAGCTTAGAAGGCCAAGTCAGGGGGCAGGCTTTCTTT,CASSLEGQVRGQAFF
NA,TRBV2,NA,TRBJ2-7,TGTGCCAGCACTAAGGGGCTCTCCTACGAGCAGTACTTC,CASTKGLSYEQYF
TRBD1,TRBV5-4,NA,TRBJ2-3,TGTGCCAGCAGCATCGGACAGGGGGCGCGTCAAGATACGCAGTATTTT,CASSIGQGARQDTQYF
NA,TRBV28,few,TRBJ1-3,TGTGCCAGCAGCCTGCCCGGAGCAGGAAACACCATATATTTT,CASSLPGAGNTIYF
NA,TRBV10-1,once,TRBJ2-1,TGCGCCAGCAGTGCAGGAAACCTCTACAATGAGCAGTTCTTC,CASSAGNLYNEQFF
NA,TRBV28,NA,TRBJ1-6,TGTGCCAGCAGTTTTAGCCCGGCTTCACCCCTCCACTTT,CASSFSPASPLHF
TRBD2,TRBV24-1,NA,TRBJ2-3,TGTGCCACCAGTGCCGCGGAGCGGGGAGGACTCACAGATACGCAGTATTTT,CATSAAERGGLTDTQYF
TRBD1,TRBV5-6,NA,TRBJ2-6,TGTGCCAGCAGCTTAGTAGGGGACAGATTCCTCTCTGGGGCCAACGTCCTGACTTTC,CASSLVGDRFLSGANVLTF
NA,TRBV15,NA,TRBJ2-1,TGTGCCACCAGCAGAGTCCAGGCGAGCCCCTACAATGAGCAGTTCTTC,CATSRVQASPYNEQFF
TRBD1,TRBV11-2,medium-sized,TRBJ1-2,TGTGCCAGCAGCTTAAACAGGGGGCTGGATGGCTACACCTTC,CASSLNRGLDGYTF
TRBD2,TRBV14,NA,TRBJ2-1,TGTGCCAGCAGTCAATCCGGGACTAGCGGTGAGCAGTTCTTC,CASSQSGTSGEQFF
NA,TRBV24-1,few,TRBJ2-3,TGTGCCACCAGTGATTCTCTAGGGGGGGGCCTTACGCAGTATTTT,CATSDSLGGGLTQYF
TRBD1,TRBV13,NA,TRBJ2-7,TGTGCCAGCAGCTTAGGACAGGGGACCCACGAGCAGTACTTC,CASSLGQGTHEQYF